The 23 T cell receptor beta chains below all came from one sample that was sequenced in a study of blood T cell repertoires in COVID-19 (dated by TCRdb to the early 2020s). The library was produced with the immunoSEQ multiplex PCR assay. TCRdb obtained this table from immuneACCESS and retained in-frame rearrangements with V and J assigned. These tables miss some clones; where compared with another copy, unresolved V genes account for less than half of the shortfall, and the remainder is unexplained. A total of 200,000 to 300,000 clones appear in this sample, approximately 86% of them only once. In total, the top ten clones hold roughly 3.3% of the sample. The sequenced sample consisted of PBMCs or T cells enriched from blood (not recorded which). The origin of the receptors is a woman in her thirties or forties with acute COVID-19.

The chain has TRBV10-1 and TRBJ2-1; 16 nucleotides match TRBD2. The V gene end was trimmed by 3 bases and the J gene end by 6 bases; junction bases not matched to a gene: 5. Germline CDR1 is WNHNN and CDR2 is SYGVQD (reference sequence). This CDR3 is built from 17 residues. As DNA, the CDR3 is TGCGCCAGCAGTGACCCGGGACTAGCGGGAGGGCGCAATGAGCAGTTCTTC. It specifies CASSDPGLAGGRNEQFF.

The gene calls are TRBV10-3 and TRBJ1-2, with 7 positions matching TRBD1. Germline V lookup: CDR1 ENHRY, CDR2 SYGVKD. The CDR3 sequence is 14 residues long. V was pared by 7 bases and J by 1 base, with 6 bases of the junction left unmatched. The CDR3 sequence: CAITRQGINYGYTF. Written as DNA, the CDR3 is TGTGCCATCACCCGACAGGGAATTAACTATGGCTACACCTTC.

This clone was seen a single time. This chain uses TRBV6-5 with TRBJ1-1; 7 bases are shared with TRBD1. J lost 3 bases, V lost 7 bases, and 5 bases had no gene match. Looked up from germline, CDR1 is MNHEY and CDR2 is SVGAGI. The CDR3 totals 13 residues. The CDR3 sequence is CASKGGMDTEAFF. The CDR3, as DNA: TGTGCCAGCAAAGGGGGCATGGACACTGAAGCTTTCTTT.

The V call is TRBV7-3, the J call TRBJ2-1; 10 bases line up with TRBD2. Trimming at V came to 6 bases and at J to 7 bases, leaving 18 bases not matched to a gene. CDR1 and CDR2 (germline): SGHTA, FQGTGA. This CDR3 contains 18 residues. CDR3 sequence (DNA): TGTGCCAGCAGTCCACATTTAGGGCTAGCGGGAGTGCGGAATGAGCAGTTCTTC. It encodes CASSPHLGLAGVRNEQFF.

The chain couples TRBV6-5 to TRBJ1-2, with unresolved D. V was shortened by 7 bases and J by 4 bases, with 13 bases between the two germline ends. The germline CDR1 and CDR2 sequences are MNHEY and SVGAGI. The CDR3 runs to 13 residues. CDR3: CASTRAGSYGYTF. In DNA form, the CDR3 reads TGTGCCAGCACCCGAGCGGGGTCCTATGGCTACACCTTC.

The chain carries TRBV19 and TRBJ2-1; D gene uncertain. The CDR3 has 17 amino acids. Trimming removed 2 bases at V and 0 bases at J, with 14 bases between. CDR1 is LNHDA and CDR2 is SQIVND in the germline V gene (reference sequence). The CDR3 DNA reads TGTGCCAGTAGTATAATTAGACATCCGAGCTCCTACAATGAGCAGTTCTTC. This codes for CASSIIRHPSSYNEQFF.

The rearrangement uses TRBV6-6 and TRBJ1-3; D might be TRBD1 (6 bases). Germline values: CDR1 MNHNY, CDR2 SVGAGI (reference sequence). Trimming pared 5 bases from V and 8 bases from J, leaving 19 bases between. The CDR3 length is 15 residues. The CDR3 sequence is CASSTGQTAGDTIYF. CDR3 bases: TGTGCCAGCAGTACCGGACAGACAGCCGGGGACACCATATATTTT.

The chain is built from TRBV4-1 and TRBJ2-7; possible D gene TRBD1, 6 bases. CDR3 length: 15 residues. V was cut by 3 bases and J by 2 bases, with 14 bases left in between. Per the germline V gene, CDR1 is MGHRA and CDR2 is YSYEKL. CDR3 protein: CASSHSLDRAYEQYF. CDR3 nucleotides: TGCGCCAGCAGCCACAGCTTGGACAGAGCCTACGAGCAGTACTTC.

This chain connects TRBV5-4 to TRBJ2-7; D may be TRBD1 (5 bases). Trimming left V 0 bases short and J 5 bases short, with 12 bases between. Looked up from germline, CDR1 is SGHNT and CDR2 is YYREEE (reference sequence). CDR3 length: 14 amino acids. CDR3 protein: CASSLAQGYHEQYF. CDR3 DNA: TGTGCCAGCAGCTTGGCTCAGGGTTACCACGAGCAGTACTTC.

The genes are TRBV9 and TRBJ2-3; D possibly corresponds to TRBD1 (5 bases). The CDR3 runs to 13 residues. V lost 3 bases and J lost 4, with 9 bases in between. Looked up from germline, CDR1 is SGDLS and CDR2 is YYNGEE. CDR3 region: CASSARQPDTQYF. The CDR3 bases are TGTGCCAGCAGCGCCCGACAGCCAGATACGCAGTATTTT.

The genes are TRBV6-5 and TRBJ2-1; D might be TRBD1 (5 bases). The germline CDR1 and CDR2 sequences are MNHEY and SVGAGI. V dropped 0 bases and J dropped 5 bases, with 11 bases sitting between them. This CDR3 spans 15 amino acids. CDR3 in amino acids: CASSYSVVGDNEQFF. In DNA form, the CDR3 reads TGTGCCAGCAGTTACTCGGTAGTAGGGGACAATGAGCAGTTCTTC.

This chain links TRBV7-9 with TRBJ2-1; D is unclear. V lost 5 bases to trimming and J lost 5 bases, with 10 bases between them. CDR1 is SEHNR and CDR2 is FQNEAQ in the germline V gene (reference sequence). This CDR3 spans 13 amino acids. CDR3 amino acids: CASSPWANNEQFF. In nucleotides, the CDR3 is TGTGCCAGCAGCCCTTGGGCAAACAATGAGCAGTTCTTC.

The sample holds a few counts of this clone. The chain recombines TRBV3-1 (or the pseudogene TRBV3-2) with TRBJ2-5, with D unclear. V lost 0 bases and J 7 bases, leaving 9 bases between the germline ends. Germline assignment: CDR1 LGHDT and CDR2 YNNKEL (reference sequence). CDR3 length equals 13 residues. As DNA, the CDR3 is TGTGCCAGCAGCCAAGATCAGGTTGCGACCCAGTACTTC. This sequence encodes CASSQDQVATQYF.

This clone was seen a single time. V gene TRBV7-8 combines with J gene TRBJ1-1, with 7 bases that match TRBD1. With 1 base clipped from V and 3 bases from J, the junction kept 2 bases outside the gene matches. The CDR3 contains 14 residues. Germline V gene lookup returns CDR1 SGHVS and CDR2 FQNEAQ. The CDR3 bases are TGTGCCAGCAGCTTAGGCAGGGGGGACACTGAAGCTTTCTTT. It translates to CASSLGRGDTEAFF.

This clone came up once. The chain uses TRBV19 and TRBJ2-1; D remains ambiguous. There are 13 residues in the CDR3. Germline CDR1 and CDR2: LNHDA and SQIVND (reference sequence). The ends were cut back, 3 bases at V and 4 bases at J, with 7 bases in the middle. The CDR3 reads CASSIEQYNEQFF. CDR3 DNA sequence: TGTGCCAGTAGTATCGAGCAATACAATGAGCAGTTCTTC.

The V call is TRBV3-1 (or the pseudogene TRBV3-2), the J call TRBJ2-7; tentative D call: TRBD2 (5 bases). CDR1 is LGHDT, CDR2 YNNKEL, per germline (reference sequence). V was clipped by 3 bases and J by 6 bases, with 9 bases between them. This CDR3 has 12 residues. This chain's CDR3 is CASSQTISEQYF. The CDR3 DNA is TGTGCCAGCAGCCAGACTATATCCGAGCAGTACTTC.

The gene calls are TRBV9 and TRBJ1-2; D ambiguous. V lost 3 bases to trimming and J lost 8 bases, with 14 bases between them. The CDR3 loop spans 13 amino acids. Germline V lookup: CDR1 SGDLS, CDR2 YYNGEE. CDR3 loop: CASSAPARGGYTF. The CDR3 coding sequence is TGTGCCAGCAGCGCGCCGGCCCGAGGAGGCTACACCTTC.

The chain employs TRBV27 and TRBJ1-4; D is undetermined. The V end was cut by 3 bases, the J end by 4 bases, with 15 bases between. CDR1 and CDR2 (germline): MNHEY, SMNVEV (reference sequence). This CDR3 has 16 amino acids. CDR3 region: CASSFGVGRNNEKLFF. The CDR3 region has the DNA TGTGCCAGCAGTTTTGGGGTTGGGAGGAATAATGAAAAACTGTTTTTT.

The chain employs TRBV4-1 and TRBJ1-6, with 7 bases lining up with TRBD1. The CDR3 is made up of 17 amino acids. V trimming: 3 bases; J trimming: 5 bases; junction bases outside the gene matches: 10. The germline CDR1 and CDR2 sequences are MGHRA and YSYEKL. The CDR3 DNA follows: TGCGCCAGCAGCCATCTGACAGGGCGCGGTAATAATTCACCCCTCCACTTT. It specifies CASSHLTGRGNNSPLHF.

This clone was seen a single time. This sequence joins TRBV5-1 and TRBJ2-3, with TRBD2 matching 11 bases. V shed 0 bases, J shed 4 bases, and the junction held 7 bases outside the gene matches. The CDR3 length is 17 residues. Germline values: CDR1 SGHRS, CDR2 YFSETQ. CDR3 residues: CASSLGITSGRADTQYF. DNA for the CDR3: TGCGCCAGCAGCTTGGGGATTACTAGCGGGAGAGCAGATACGCAGTATTTT.

This chain connects TRBV29-1 to TRBJ1-2, with a tentative D call TRBD1 (6 bases). Germline assignment: CDR1 SQVTM and CDR2 ANQGSEA. The CDR3 runs 13 residues. V was pared by 6 bases and J by 3 bases, with 14 bases between. The CDR3 sequence: CSVARGEDYGYTF. For the CDR3, the DNA is TGCAGCGTAGCCAGGGGAGAGGACTATGGCTACACCTTC.

CDR3 sequence: CASSLWTGNSPLHF. The CDR3 DNA sequence: TGTGCCAGCAGCTTGTGGACAGGGAATTCACCCCTCCACTTT. V and J are TRBV11-1 and TRBJ1-6; 8 bases match TRBD1. V lost 3 bases to trimming and J lost 7 bases; unmatched junction nucleotides: 2. CDR1 SGHAT and CDR2 FQDESV come from the germline V gene (reference sequence). The CDR3 totals 14 residues.

V usage is TRBV7-8 and J usage is TRBJ1-2; D uncertain. CDR3 length: 14 amino acids. Germline V gives CDR1 SGHVS, CDR2 FQNEAQ. The germline V and J ends were trimmed by 5 bases and 4 bases, with 14 bases remaining between them. The CDR3 sequence: CASSGRELGYGYTF. CDR3 bases: TGTGCCAGCAGCGGTCGGGAGCTAGGCTATGGCTACACCTTC.